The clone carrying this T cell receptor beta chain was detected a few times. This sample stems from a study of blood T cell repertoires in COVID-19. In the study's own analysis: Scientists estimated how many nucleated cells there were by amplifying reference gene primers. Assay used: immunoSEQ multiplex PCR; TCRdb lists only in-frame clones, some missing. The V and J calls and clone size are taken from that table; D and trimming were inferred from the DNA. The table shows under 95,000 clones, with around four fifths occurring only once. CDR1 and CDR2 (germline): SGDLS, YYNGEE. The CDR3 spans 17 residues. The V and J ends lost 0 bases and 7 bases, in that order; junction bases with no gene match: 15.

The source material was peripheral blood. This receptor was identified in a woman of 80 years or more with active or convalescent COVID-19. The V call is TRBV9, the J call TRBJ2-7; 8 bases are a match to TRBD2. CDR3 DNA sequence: TGTGCCAGCAGCGTAGATCCTAGCGGGCTCTTGGAGAGTGAGCAGTACTTC. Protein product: CASSVDPSGLLESEQYF. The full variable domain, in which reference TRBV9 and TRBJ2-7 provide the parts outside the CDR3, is DSGVTQTPKHLITATGQRVTLRCSPRSGDLSVYWYQQSLDQGLQFLIQYYNGEERAKGNILERFSAQQFPDLHSELNLSSLELGDSALYFCASSVDPSGLLESEQYFGPGTRLTVT.